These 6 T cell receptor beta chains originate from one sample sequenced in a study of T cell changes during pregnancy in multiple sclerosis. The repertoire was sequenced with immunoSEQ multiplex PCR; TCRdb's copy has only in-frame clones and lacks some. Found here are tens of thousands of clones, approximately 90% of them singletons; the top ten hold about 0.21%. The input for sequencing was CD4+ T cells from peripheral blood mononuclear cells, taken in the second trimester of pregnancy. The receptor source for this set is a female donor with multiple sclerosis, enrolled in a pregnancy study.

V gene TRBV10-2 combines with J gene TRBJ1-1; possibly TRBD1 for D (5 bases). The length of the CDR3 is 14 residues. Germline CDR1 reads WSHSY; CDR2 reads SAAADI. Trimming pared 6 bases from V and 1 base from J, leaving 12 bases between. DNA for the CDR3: TGCGCCAGCAGGGGGGGGGACGGGAACACTGAAGCTTTCTTT. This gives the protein CASRGGDGNTEAFF.

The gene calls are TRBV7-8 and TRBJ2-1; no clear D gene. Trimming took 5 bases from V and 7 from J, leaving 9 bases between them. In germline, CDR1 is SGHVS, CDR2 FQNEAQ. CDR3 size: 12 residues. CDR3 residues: CASSPFQNEQFF. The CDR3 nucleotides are TGTGCCAGCAGCCCATTTCAGAATGAGCAGTTCTTC.

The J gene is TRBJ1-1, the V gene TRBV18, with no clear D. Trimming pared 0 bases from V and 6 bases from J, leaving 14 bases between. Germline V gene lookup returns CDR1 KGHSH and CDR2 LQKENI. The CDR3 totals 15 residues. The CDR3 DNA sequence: TGTGCCAGCTCACCACCAGTCAGGTTTTTCTCTGAAGCTTTCTTT. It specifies CASSPPVRFFSEAFF.

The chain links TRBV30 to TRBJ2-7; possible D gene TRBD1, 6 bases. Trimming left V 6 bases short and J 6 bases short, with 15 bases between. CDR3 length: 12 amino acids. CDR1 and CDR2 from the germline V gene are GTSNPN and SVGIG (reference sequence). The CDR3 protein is CACGPTGREQYF. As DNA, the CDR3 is TGTGCCTGCGGACCAACAGGGCGCGAGCAGTACTTC.

The CDR3 here is CASSEGPVVQPQHF. The CDR3 DNA is TGTGCCAGCAGTGAAGGGCCAGTGGTTCAGCCCCAGCATTTT. V is TRBV6-1 and J is TRBJ1-5; D gene uncertain. V lost 1 base, J lost 6 bases, and 10 bases lay in between. The CDR3 is 14 residues long. CDR1 is MNHNS and CDR2 is SASEGT in the germline V gene.

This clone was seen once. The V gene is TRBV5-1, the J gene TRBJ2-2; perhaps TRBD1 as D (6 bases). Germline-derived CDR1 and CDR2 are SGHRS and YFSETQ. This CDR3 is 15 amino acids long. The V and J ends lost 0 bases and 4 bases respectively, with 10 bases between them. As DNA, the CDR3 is TGCGCCAGCAGCTTGGACAGGGCGAGCACCGGGGAGCTGTTTTTT. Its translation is CASSLDRASTGELFF.